This entry concerns a single TCR beta chain. Germline V gene sequence: CDR1 SGHAT, CDR2 FQNNGV. CDR3 size: 15 residues. The V segment lost 6 bases and the J segment 2 bases; nucleotides outside the gene matches: 8. This sample was taken from a study of blood T cell repertoires in COVID-19. For the study at large: Sample material is recorded as cDNA or gDNA derived from T cells, B-cell-depleted T cells, or PBMCs.

Source study methods: Estimation of nucleated cell counts was performed using reference gene primer amplification. Sequencing used immunoSEQ multiplex PCR; TCRdb keeps in-frame clones, though not all of them. The V and J calls and clone size come from that table; D and trimming were worked out from the DNA. Of about 130,000 clones listed, about 92% are singletons. The sample consisted of peripheral blood. This chain connects TRBV11-2 to TRBJ2-7; 9 nucleotides line up with TRBD1. This TCR derives from a man aged 50 to 59 with active COVID-19. CDR3 sequence reads: CASRLQGAGTYEQYF. CDR3 DNA: TGTGCCAGCAGGTTACAGGGGGCAGGAACCTACGAGCAGTACTTC. The full variable domain, its missing parts supplied by reference TRBV11-2 and TRBJ2-7, is EAGVAQSPRYKIIEKRQSVAFWCNPISGHATLYWYQQILGQGPKLLIQFQNNGVVDDSQLPKDRFSAERLKGVDSTLKIQPAKLEDSAVYLCASRLQGAGTYEQYFGPGTRLTVT.